The clone carrying this TCR beta chain has a single count. The data belong to a study of blood T cell repertoires in COVID-19. Study summary: Acute-phase and convalescent COVID-19 samples originated in the United States, Italy and Spain. PBMCs, B-cell-depleted T cells, or T cells were the source of the cDNA or gDNA that made up the material.

The CDR3 consists of 15 residues. In germline, CDR1 is ENHRY, CDR2 SYGVKD. The junction had 6 bases not matched to a gene; V was cut back by 4 bases and J by 6 bases. Profiled with immunoSEQ multiplex PCR; TCRdb holds only in-frame clones, not every one. The data contain 250,000 to 300,000 clones, about nine tenths of them singletons. The sequence came from a woman in her twenties or thirties with COVID-19, enrolled during active disease. The chain recombines TRBV10-3 with TRBJ1-6, with 7 bases aligning to TRBD1. Source material: peripheral blood. The CDR3 coding sequence is TGTGCCATCAGTGGGGACAGAGGGCTTAATTCACCCCTCCACTTT. It specifies CAISGDRGLNSPLHF.